This T cell receptor beta chain was recorded in a study of molecular identifiers for immune sequencing clone quantification (dated by TCRdb to 2017 to 2018). Concerning the study at large: In a replicate experiment, RNA from roughly 20,000 or 100,000 naive CD8 T cells was split into five aliquots, four of which were sequenced. The study was a methods study using CD8 T cells to benchmark molecular-identifier clustering-based TCR repertoire sequencing (MIDCIRS) and TCR RNA copy counting.

The method behind the library was PCR. TCRdb shows the sequencer as Illumina HiSeq 4000. Preparation of bulk TCR libraries followed a previously described approach, with the TCR primers listed in Table S5. Purification of total RNA was performed with the Qiagen AllPrep DNA/RNA kit. Before any analysis, reads coming from multiple sequencing runs of the same library were combined into one pool. The original pipeline was this. Only reads with exact TCR constant sequence were kept, trimmed to 150 nt, and grouped by their 12-nt molecular barcodes. Reads inside each barcode group were sub-clustered using a 15% Levenshtein threshold, and a quality-weighted consensus sequence was constructed for each RNA molecule. Non-functional sequences were discarded, and so were lower-count sequences lying one edit away from another sequence. On the basis of fitting two negative binomial distributions, barcode sub-clusters with fewer than 20% of the maximum read count were discarded. TCRdb cleaned the public reads at Q25 with fastp, built clones with MiXCR and kept in-frame beta chains. Each entry merges the rows of one CDR3 protein and shows their most common DNA and genes. Clone size and V and J calls follow TCRdb, not the original study. The table for this sample lists about 640,000 distinct CDR3 sequences; around 20% of them were counted only once. Clones ranked in the top ten supply 0.7% to 1% of the sample.

Notes on this clonotype: Which antigen it targets is not known. The input lacks base qualities; no much larger clone sits a single base away.

Libraries of naive CD8 T cells were generated from roughly 21,000 to 960,000 sorted cells, with 10%, 30% or 50% of the purified RNA used. On a BD FACSAria II, naive CD8 T cells were FACS-sorted as CD8+CD4-CCR7+CD45RA+ and collected into RLT Plus buffer. To test detection sensitivity, Jurkat RNA equivalent to about eleven TCR copies was spiked into samples of about 18,000-1,000,000 naive CD8 T cells. Enrichment of CD8 T cells was done with RosetteSep CD8+ T Cell Enrichment Cocktail plus Ficoll-Paque, and ACK red cell lysis came afterward. General study outcomes and caveats: About three recovered TCR RNA copies per cell were obtained by modeling, versus roughly 10 by digital PCR, implying a capture efficiency of 25% to 30%. In CMV-specific effector cells, clones with more than 20 RNA copies contained over 97% of molecules, whereas in naive cells such clones contained under 1% of molecules. Naive libraries contained spiked-in Jurkat TCR RNA (approximately ten copies' worth), which is not part of the donor repertoire. Identical TCR molecules sharing a barcode could cause highly expanded clone sizes to be underestimated. When barcode sub-clustering was not used, chimeric consensus sequences inflated TCR diversity, with chimeras reaching as high as 47%. Spiked-in Jurkat TCR RNA equal to a single cell's worth was reported to be detectable even within 1,100,000 naive CD8 T cells.

The sequence was collected from a human donor in good health. Some libraries in this study had Jurkat cell RNA spiked in. Specimen: naive CD8+ T cells from blood, with Jurkat cell RNA spiked in. What this sample's cell subset or site label stands for: FACS-sorted CD8+CD4-CCR7+CD45RA+ naive T cells.

Read as DNA, the sequence is TGTGCCACCAGTGATACTTTAGATACGCAGTATTTT. Translated, this is CATSDTLDTQYF. This receptor chain uses TRBV24-1 and TRBJ2-3; the D gene lacks a confident call. V is shortened by 3 bases, J by 5 bases, and the region joining them spans 5 bases. Measured from the cysteine to the phenylalanine, the CDR3 is 12 residues long. Kept here is only the CDR3 DNA, which spans 36 bases and is read in frame from base 1. CDR1 and CDR2, looked up from the germline V gene, are KGHDR and SFDVKD.